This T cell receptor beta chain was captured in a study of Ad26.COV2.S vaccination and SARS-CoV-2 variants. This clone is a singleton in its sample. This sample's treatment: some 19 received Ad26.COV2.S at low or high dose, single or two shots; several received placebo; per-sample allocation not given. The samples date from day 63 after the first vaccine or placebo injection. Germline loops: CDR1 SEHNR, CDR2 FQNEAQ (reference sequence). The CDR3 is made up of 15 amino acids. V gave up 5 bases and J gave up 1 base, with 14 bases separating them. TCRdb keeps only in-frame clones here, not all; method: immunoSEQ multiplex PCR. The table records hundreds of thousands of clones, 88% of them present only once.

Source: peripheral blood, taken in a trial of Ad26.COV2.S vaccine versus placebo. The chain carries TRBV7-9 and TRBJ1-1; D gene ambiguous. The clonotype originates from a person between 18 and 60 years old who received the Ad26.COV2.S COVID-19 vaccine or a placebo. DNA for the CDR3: TGTGCCAGCAGCGCCCTCCCGGATGCGAACACTGAAGCTTTCTTT. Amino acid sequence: CASSALPDANTEAFF.